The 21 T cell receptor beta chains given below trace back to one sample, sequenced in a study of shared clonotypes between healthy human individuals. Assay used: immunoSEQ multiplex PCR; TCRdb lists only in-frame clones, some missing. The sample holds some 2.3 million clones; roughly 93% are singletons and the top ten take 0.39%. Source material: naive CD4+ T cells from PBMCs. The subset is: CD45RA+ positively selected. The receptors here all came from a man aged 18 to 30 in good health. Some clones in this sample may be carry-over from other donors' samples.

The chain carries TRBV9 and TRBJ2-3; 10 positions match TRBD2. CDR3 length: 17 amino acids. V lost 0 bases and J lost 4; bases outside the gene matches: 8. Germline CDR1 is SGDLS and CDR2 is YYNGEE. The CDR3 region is CASSVVIAGGGADTQYF. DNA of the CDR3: TGTGCCAGCAGCGTAGTTATAGCGGGAGGCGGCGCAGATACGCAGTATTTT.

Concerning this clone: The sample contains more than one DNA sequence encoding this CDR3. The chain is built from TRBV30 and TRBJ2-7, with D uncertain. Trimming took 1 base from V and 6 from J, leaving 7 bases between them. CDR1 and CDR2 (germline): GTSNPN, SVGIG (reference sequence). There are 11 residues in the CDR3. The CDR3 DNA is TGTGCCTGGAGTGACCGGTTCGAGCAGTACTTC. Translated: CAWSDRFEQYF.

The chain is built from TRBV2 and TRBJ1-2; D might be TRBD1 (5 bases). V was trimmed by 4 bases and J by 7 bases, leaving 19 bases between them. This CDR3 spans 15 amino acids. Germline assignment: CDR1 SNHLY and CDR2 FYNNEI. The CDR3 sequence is CASSGGGRYTGGYTF. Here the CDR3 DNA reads TGTGCCAGCAGTGGAGGCGGACGGTATACAGGTGGCTACACCTTC.

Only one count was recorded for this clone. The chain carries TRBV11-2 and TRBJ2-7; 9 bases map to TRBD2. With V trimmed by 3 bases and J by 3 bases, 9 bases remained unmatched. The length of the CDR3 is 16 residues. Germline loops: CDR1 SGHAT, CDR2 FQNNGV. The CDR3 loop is CASSLSAPSGVYEQYF. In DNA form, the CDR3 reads TGTGCCAGCAGCTTGTCCGCTCCTAGCGGGGTCTACGAGCAGTACTTC.

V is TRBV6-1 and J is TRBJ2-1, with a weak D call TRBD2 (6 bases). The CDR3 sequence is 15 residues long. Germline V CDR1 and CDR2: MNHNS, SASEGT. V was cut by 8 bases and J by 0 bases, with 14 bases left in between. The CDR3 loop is CASRQYSGSYNEQFF. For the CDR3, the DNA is TGTGCCAGCCGCCAATATAGCGGCTCCTACAATGAGCAGTTCTTC.

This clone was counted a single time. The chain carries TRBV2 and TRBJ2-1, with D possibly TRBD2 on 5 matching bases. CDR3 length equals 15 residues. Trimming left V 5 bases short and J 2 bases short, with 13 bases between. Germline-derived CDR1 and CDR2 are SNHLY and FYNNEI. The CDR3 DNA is TGTGCCAGCAGTTCATCTGGGAGCCCCTACAATGAGCAGTTCTTC. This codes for CASSSSGSPYNEQFF.

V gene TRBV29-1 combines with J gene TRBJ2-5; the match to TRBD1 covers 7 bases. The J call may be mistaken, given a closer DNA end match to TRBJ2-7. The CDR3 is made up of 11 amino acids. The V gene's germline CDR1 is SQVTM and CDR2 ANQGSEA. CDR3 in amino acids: CSVLRGYEQYF. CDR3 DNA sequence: TGCAGCGTTCTCAGGGGGTACGAGCAGTACTTC.

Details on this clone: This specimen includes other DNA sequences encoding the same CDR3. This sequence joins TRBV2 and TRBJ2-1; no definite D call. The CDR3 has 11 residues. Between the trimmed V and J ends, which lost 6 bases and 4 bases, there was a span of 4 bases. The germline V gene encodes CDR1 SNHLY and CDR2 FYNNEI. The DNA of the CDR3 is TGTGCCAGCAGGGTGTACAATGAGCAGTTCTTC. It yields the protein CASRVYNEQFF. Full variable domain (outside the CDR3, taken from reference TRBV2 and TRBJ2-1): EPEVTQTPSHQVTQMGQEVILRCVPISNHLYFYWYRQILGQKVEFLVSFYNNEISEKSEIFDDQFSVERPDGSNFTLKIRSTKLEDSAMYFCASRVYNEQFFGPGTRLTVL.

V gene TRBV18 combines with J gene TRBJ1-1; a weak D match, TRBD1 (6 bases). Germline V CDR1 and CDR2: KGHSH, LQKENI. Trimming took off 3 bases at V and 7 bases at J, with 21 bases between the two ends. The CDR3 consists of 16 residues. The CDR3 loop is CASSPSSGATESEAFF. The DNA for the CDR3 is TGTGCCAGCTCACCCTCTTCGGGGGCGACTGAGAGTGAAGCTTTCTTT. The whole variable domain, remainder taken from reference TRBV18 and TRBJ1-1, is NAGVMQNPRHLVRRRGQEARLRCSPMKGHSHVYWYRQLPEEGLKFMVYLQKENIIDESGMPKERFSAEFPKEGPSILRIQQVVRGDSAAYFCASSPSSGATESEAFFGQGTRLTVV.

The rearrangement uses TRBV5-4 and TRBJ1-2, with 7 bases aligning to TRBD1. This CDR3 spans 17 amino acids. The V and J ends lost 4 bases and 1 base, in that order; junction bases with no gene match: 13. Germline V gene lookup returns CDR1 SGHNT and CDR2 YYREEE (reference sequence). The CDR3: CASSRIFPGTVNYGYTF. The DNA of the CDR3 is TGTGCCAGCAGCCGAATTTTTCCCGGGACAGTTAACTATGGCTACACCTTC. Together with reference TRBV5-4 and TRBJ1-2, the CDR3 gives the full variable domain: ETGVTQSPTHLIKTRGQQVTLRCSSQSGHNTVSWYQQALGQGPQFIFQYYREEENGRGNFPPRFSGLQFPNYSSELNVNALELDDSALYLCASSRIFPGTVNYGYTFGSGTRLTVV.

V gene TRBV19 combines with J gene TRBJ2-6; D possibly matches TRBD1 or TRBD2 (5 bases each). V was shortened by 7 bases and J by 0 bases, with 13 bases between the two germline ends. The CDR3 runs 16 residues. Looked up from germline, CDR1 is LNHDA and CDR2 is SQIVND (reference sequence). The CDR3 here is CASTDGALSGANVLTF. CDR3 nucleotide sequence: TGTGCCAGTACTGACGGGGCCCTCTCTGGGGCCAACGTCCTGACTTTC. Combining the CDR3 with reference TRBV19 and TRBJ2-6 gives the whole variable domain DGGITQSPKYLFRKEGQNVTLSCEQNLNHDAMYWYRQDPGQGLRLIYYSQIVNDFQKGDIAEGYSVSREKKESFPLTVTSAQKNPTAFYLCASTDGALSGANVLTFGAGSRLTVL.

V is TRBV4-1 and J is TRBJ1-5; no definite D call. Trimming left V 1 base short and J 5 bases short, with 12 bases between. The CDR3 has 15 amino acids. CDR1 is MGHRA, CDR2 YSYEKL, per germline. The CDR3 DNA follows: TGCGCCAGCAGCCAAGTCTATAACCCGGATCAGCCCCAGCATTTT. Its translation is CASSQVYNPDQPQHF.

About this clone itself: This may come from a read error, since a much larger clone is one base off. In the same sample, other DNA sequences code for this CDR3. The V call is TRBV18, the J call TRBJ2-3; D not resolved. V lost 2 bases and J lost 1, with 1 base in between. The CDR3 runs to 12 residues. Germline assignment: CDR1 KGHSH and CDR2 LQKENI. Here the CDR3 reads CASSPGTDTQYF. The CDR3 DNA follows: TGTGCCAGCTCACCAGGCACAGATACGCAGTATTTT.

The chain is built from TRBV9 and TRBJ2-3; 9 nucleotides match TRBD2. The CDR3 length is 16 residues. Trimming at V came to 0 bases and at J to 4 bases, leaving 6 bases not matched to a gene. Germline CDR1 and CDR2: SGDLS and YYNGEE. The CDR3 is CASSVVASGIADTQYF. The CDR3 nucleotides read TGTGCCAGCAGCGTAGTGGCTAGCGGGATAGCAGATACGCAGTATTTT.

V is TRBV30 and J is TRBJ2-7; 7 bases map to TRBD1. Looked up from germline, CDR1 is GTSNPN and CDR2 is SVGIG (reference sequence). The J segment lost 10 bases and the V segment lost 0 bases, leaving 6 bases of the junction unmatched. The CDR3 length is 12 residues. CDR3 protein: CAWSVTGNSQYF. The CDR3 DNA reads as TGTGCCTGGAGTGTGACAGGGAATTCTCAGTACTTC. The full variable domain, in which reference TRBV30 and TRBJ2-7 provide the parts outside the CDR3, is SQTIHQWPATLVQPVGSPLSLECTVEGTSNPNLYWYRQAAGRGLQLLFYSVGIGQISSEVPQNLSASRPQDRQFILSSKKLLLSDSGFYLCAWSVTGNSQYFGPGTRLTVT.

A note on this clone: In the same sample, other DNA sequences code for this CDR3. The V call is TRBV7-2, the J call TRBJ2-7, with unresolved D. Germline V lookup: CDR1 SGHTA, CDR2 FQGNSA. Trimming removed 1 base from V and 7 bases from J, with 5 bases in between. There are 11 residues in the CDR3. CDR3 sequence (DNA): TGTGCCAGCAGCTTAGTGGGGGAGCAGTACTTC. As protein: CASSLVGEQYF.

CDR3 DNA: TGTGCCAGTAAGGAGGGGTCCGCCTACGAGCAGTACTTC. Translation: CASKEGSAYEQYF. V gene TRBV19 combines with J gene TRBJ2-7; the D gene is possibly TRBD2 (6 bases). The germline V gene encodes CDR1 LNHDA and CDR2 SQIVND (reference sequence). V dropped 7 bases and J dropped 2 bases, with 12 bases sitting between them. The CDR3 is made up of 13 amino acids.

The CDR3: CASSSVNTGELFF. CDR3 sequence (DNA): TGTGCCAGCAGTTCCGTGAACACCGGGGAGCTGTTTTTT. The rearrangement uses TRBV27 and TRBJ2-2, with D hard to call. The CDR3 runs to 13 residues. Trimming pared 4 bases from V and 1 base from J, leaving 4 bases between. Germline V gene lookup returns CDR1 MNHEY and CDR2 SMNVEV (reference sequence).

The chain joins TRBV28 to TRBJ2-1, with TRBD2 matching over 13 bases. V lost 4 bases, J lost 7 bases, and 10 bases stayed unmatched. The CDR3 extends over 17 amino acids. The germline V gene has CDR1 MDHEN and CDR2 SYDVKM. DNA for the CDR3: TGTGCCAGCAGTTCCTCCCTGACTAGCGGGAGGTCGAATGAGCAGTTCTTC. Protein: CASSSSLTSGRSNEQFF.

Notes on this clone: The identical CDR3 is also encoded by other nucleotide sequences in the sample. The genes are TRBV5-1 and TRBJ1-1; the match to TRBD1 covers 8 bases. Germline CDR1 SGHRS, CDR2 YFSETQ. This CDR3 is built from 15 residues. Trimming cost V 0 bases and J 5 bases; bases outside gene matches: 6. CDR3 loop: CASSLGTGRGTEAFF. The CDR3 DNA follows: TGCGCCAGCAGCTTGGGGACAGGGCGGGGTACTGAAGCTTTCTTT.

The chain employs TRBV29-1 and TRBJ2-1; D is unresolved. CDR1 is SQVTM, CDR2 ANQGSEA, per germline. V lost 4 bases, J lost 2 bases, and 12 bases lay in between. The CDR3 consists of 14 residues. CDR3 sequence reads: CSVGLRLAYNEQFF. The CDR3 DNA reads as TGCAGCGTTGGCCTTCGGCTAGCCTACAATGAGCAGTTCTTC.